These 5 T cell receptor beta chains were sequenced from one sample in a study of CD8+CD57+ T cells in acquired aplastic anemia. According to the study, genomic DNA was the template for TCR beta VDJ and CDR3 profiling. TCRdb independently ran MiXCR on the reads; one entry per CDR3 protein. This table holds 180,000 or so distinct CDR3 sequences, approximately 49% found once. The sequencing input was sorted CD4+, CD8+, or CD8+CD57+ T cells (not recorded which) from PBMCs. These receptors were collected from a human donor in good health.

This clonotype was detected many times. The chain links TRBV6-5 to TRBJ2-5, with 11 nucleotides matching TRBD1. CDR3 length: 13 residues. V lost 11 bases and J lost 4; bases outside the gene matches: 6. Germline V lookup: CDR1 MNHEY, CDR2 SVGAGI. DNA for the CDR3: TGTGCCTCCCGGACAGGGGGCCGAGAGACCCAGTACTTC. Its protein is CASRTGGRETQYF.

This clonotype came up many times. DNA of the CDR3: TGCGCCAGCAGCTTGGCCGGGGGGACTAGCGGCAATGAGCAGTTCTTC. Its translation: CASSLAGGTSGNEQFF. V and J are TRBV5-1 and TRBJ2-1; 11 nucleotides line up with TRBD2. V gave up 0 bases and J gave up 6 bases; unmatched junction bases: 5. This CDR3 is 16 amino acids long. The germline V gene encodes CDR1 SGHRS and CDR2 YFSETQ.

This clonotype was counted only a few times. The chain uses TRBV24-1 and TRBJ2-1, with D tentatively TRBD1 (5 bases). Germline CDR1 reads KGHDR; CDR2 reads SFDVKD. This CDR3 contains 15 residues. The germline V and J ends were trimmed by 5 bases and 2 bases, with 12 bases remaining between them. CDR3 in DNA: TGTGCCACCAGTGTAGGCAGGGTACCCTACAATGAGCAGTTCTTC. It codes for CATSVGRVPYNEQFF.

V gene TRBV10-3 combines with J gene TRBJ2-1; 12 bases are shared with TRBD2. Germline-derived CDR1 and CDR2 are ENHRY and SYGVKD. The CDR3 contains 15 residues. Germline trimming cut 6 bases from V and 7 bases from J; bases unmatched to any gene: 7. The chain's CDR3 is CAISATSGRMNEQFF. CDR3 in DNA: TGTGCCATCAGCGCCACTAGCGGGAGGATGAATGAGCAGTTCTTC.

This clonotype appeared many times. The CDR3 sequence: CASNPGQYNQPQHF. CDR3 DNA: TGTGCCAGCAACCCCGGACAGTACAATCAGCCCCAGCATTTT. The chain links TRBV2 to TRBJ1-5, with D possibly being TRBD1 (6 bases). The CDR3 contains 14 residues. Looked up from germline, CDR1 is SNHLY and CDR2 is FYNNEI. Trimming removed 7 bases at V and 3 bases at J, with 13 bases between.